The clone carrying this TCR beta chain came up a few times. This sample is part of a study of T-cell reconstitution after alpha-beta-depleted transplantation in children. The authors prepared the TCRbeta library with unique molecular identifiers. TCRdb itself ran the PCR reads through MiXCR, one entry per CDR3 protein. Of nearly 550,000 distinct CDR3 sequences listed, about 18% are singletons. The CDR3 contains 12 residues. Trimming pared 6 bases from V and 0 bases from J, leaving 6 bases between. In germline, CDR1 is SGHRS, CDR2 YFSETQ. This clonotype was obtained from a human donor who donated a stem cell graft to a child with acute lymphoblastic leukemia. This chain links TRBV5-1 with TRBJ1-1; unclear D gene. Source: PBMCs from the stem cell graft donor, taken from the stem cell graft. In DNA form, the CDR3 reads TGCGCCAGCAACAACTTGAACACTGAAGCTTTCTTT. Translation gives CASNNLNTEAFF.